The 10 T cell receptor beta chains presented below share a single source sample, sequenced in a study of T-cell memory formation after mild COVID-19. TCRdb called the 5' RACE reads again in MiXCR, with one record for every CDR3 protein. The table has about 440,000 distinct CDR3 sequences, around 20% seen once. Sequencing was carried out using PBMCs or a T cell subset sorted from them (not recorded which). The receptors come from an adult woman who had mild COVID-19 (a few samples of this study predate the infection). Cell type and time point are not known.

This chain connects TRBV24-1 to TRBJ2-5; tentatively, D is TRBD1 or TRBD2 (5 bases each). The CDR3 sequence is 12 residues long. CDR1 KGHDR and CDR2 SFDVKD come from the germline V gene. V was cut by 4 bases and J by 3 bases, with 5 bases left in between. The CDR3 region is CATSEGEETQYF. The CDR3 DNA reads TGTGCCACCAGTGAGGGGGAAGAGACCCAGTACTTC.

This clonotype was detected once. The rearrangement links TRBV5-4 to TRBJ2-7; perhaps D is TRBD1 or TRBD2 (7 bases each). V was pared by 8 bases and J by 4 bases, with 16 bases between. The CDR3 covers 13 residues. CDR1 SGHNT and CDR2 YYREEE come from the germline V gene (reference sequence). The CDR3 DNA follows: TGTGCCAGTCACTCCAGGGGGGGGTACGAGCAGTACTTC. It specifies CASHSRGGYEQYF.

In its sample, this clonotype was seen once. The chain has TRBV13 and TRBJ1-5, with 8 bases that match TRBD1. In germline, CDR1 is PRHDT, CDR2 FYEKMQ (reference sequence). V was clipped by 2 bases and J by 3 bases; unmatched bases: 3. The CDR3 loop spans 15 amino acids. The CDR3 loop reads CASSLKDRDNQPQHF. Here the CDR3 DNA reads TGTGCCAGCAGCTTAAAGGACAGGGACAATCAGCCCCAGCATTTT.

The gene calls are TRBV15 and TRBJ2-7, with D unresolved. This CDR3 spans 12 amino acids. V lost 3 bases and J lost 4, with 7 bases in between. CDR1 is LNHNV, CDR2 YYDKDF, per germline (reference sequence). This chain's CDR3 is CATSSLGYEQYF. The CDR3 coding sequence is TGTGCCACCAGCAGCCTAGGTTACGAGCAGTACTTC. The full variable domain, its missing parts supplied by reference TRBV15 and TRBJ2-7, is DAMVIQNPRYQVTQFGKPVTLSCSQTLNHNVMYWYQQKSSQAPKLLFHYYDKDFNNEADTPDNFQSRRPNTSFCFLDIRSPGLGDTAMYLCATSSLGYEQYFGPGTRLTVT.

This clonotype was counted between two and nine times. The chain uses TRBV7-9 and TRBJ2-7; TRBD1 might be the D (6 bases). CDR1 SEHNR and CDR2 FQNEAQ come from the germline V gene (reference sequence). The CDR3 is 14 residues long. Between the trimmed V and J ends, which lost 5 bases and 2 bases, there was a span of 13 bases. The CDR3 sequence: CASSTSGVAYEQYF. Written as DNA, the CDR3 is TGTGCCAGCAGCACATCAGGGGTAGCCTACGAGCAGTACTTC.

This clonotype appeared a single time. The genes are TRBV2 and TRBJ1-2, with 8 bases aligning to TRBD1. The V and J ends lost 4 bases and 7 bases, in that order; junction bases with no gene match: 14. CDR1 and CDR2 from the germline V gene are SNHLY and FYNNEI. This CDR3 spans 16 amino acids. The CDR3 here is CASSGRKSGQGSGYTF. In DNA, the CDR3 is TGTGCCAGCAGTGGAAGGAAATCCGGACAGGGAAGTGGCTACACCTTC.

Comment on this clonotype: Since no conserved phenylalanine or tryptophan closes the CDR3, a read error is the likely cause. The chain joins TRBV7-2 to TRBJ1-2; 7 bases are shared with TRBD1. The V gene's germline CDR1 is SGHTA and CDR2 FQGNSA. The CDR3 has 15 residues. Trimming took 5 bases from V and 0 from J; bases not matched to a gene: 6. This CDR3 reads CASSRHRGPNYGYTL. In DNA form, the CDR3 reads TGTGCCAGCAGCAGGCACAGGGGTCCTAACTATGGCTACACCTTA.

This clonotype was counted between two and nine times. This CDR3 reads CASSQVGGQGFNYGYTF. CDR3 sequence (DNA): TGCGCCAGCAGCCAAGTTGGGGGACAGGGATTTAACTATGGCTACACCTTC. The chain recombines TRBV4-1 with TRBJ1-2; TRBD1 matches at 9 bases. J was trimmed by 1 base and V by 1 base; bases with no gene match: 7. CDR1 and CDR2 (germline): MGHRA, YSYEKL. The CDR3 runs to 17 residues.

This clonotype was seen a few times. The chain recombines TRBV9 with TRBJ2-7, with TRBD1 as a possible D gene (5 bases). Germline V gene data show CDR1 as SGDLS and CDR2 as YYNGEE. The germline V and J ends were trimmed by 4 bases and 5 bases, with 13 bases remaining between them. The CDR3 is made up of 13 amino acids. Written as DNA, the CDR3 is TGTGCCAGCAGCCGGCAGGGTGTCCACGAGCAGTACTTC. It codes for CASSRQGVHEQYF.

This clonotype came up a few times. The V and J genes are TRBV10-3 and TRBJ1-5; 10 bases agree with TRBD1. CDR1 is ENHRY, CDR2 SYGVKD, per germline. The CDR3 spans 13 residues. V shed 6 bases, J shed 5 bases, and the junction held 1 base outside the gene matches. The CDR3 sequence: CAIRGTGDQPQHF. CDR3 bases: TGTGCCATCAGGGGGACAGGGGATCAGCCCCAGCATTTT.